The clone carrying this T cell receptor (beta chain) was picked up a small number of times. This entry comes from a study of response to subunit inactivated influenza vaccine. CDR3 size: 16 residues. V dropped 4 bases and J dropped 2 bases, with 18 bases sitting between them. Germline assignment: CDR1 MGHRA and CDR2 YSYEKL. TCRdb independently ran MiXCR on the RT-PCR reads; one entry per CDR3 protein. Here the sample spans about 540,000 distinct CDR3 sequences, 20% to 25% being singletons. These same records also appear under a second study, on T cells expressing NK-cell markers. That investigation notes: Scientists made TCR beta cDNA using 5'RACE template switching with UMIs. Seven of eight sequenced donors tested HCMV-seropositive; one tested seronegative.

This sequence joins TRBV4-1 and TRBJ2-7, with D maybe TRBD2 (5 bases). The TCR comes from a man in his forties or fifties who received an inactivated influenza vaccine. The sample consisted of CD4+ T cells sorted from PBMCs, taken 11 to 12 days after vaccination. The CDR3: CASSPAGNTGTYEQYF. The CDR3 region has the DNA TGCGCCAGCAGCCCGGCCGGGAACACTGGAACCTACGAGCAGTACTTC.